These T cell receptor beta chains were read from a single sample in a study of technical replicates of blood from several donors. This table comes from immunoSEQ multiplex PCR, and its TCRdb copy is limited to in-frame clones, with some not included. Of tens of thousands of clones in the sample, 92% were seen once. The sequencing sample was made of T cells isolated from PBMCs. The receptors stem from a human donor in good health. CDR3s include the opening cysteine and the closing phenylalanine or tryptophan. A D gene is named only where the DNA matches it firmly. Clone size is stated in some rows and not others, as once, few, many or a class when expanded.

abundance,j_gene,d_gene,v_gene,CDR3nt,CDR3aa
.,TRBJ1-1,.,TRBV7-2,TGTGCCAGCAGCTTAGGGGCAACTGAAGCTTTCTTT,CASSLGATEAFF
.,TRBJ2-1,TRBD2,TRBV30,TGTGCCTGGAACCTAATAGCGGGAGTAAACAATGAGCAGTTCTTC,CAWNLIAGVNNEQFF
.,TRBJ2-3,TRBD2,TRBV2,TGTGCCAGCCGACCGGGACTAGCAACAGATACGCAGTATTTT,CASRPGLATDTQYF
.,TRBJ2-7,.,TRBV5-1,TGCGCCAGCAGCTTAAGCGGCTACGAGCAGTACTTC,CASSLSGYEQYF
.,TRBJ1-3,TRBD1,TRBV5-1,TGCGCCAGCAGCCCCTTAGGACAGGGGGCAGAGGGAAGTGGAAACACCATATATTTT,CASSPLGQGAEGSGNTIYF
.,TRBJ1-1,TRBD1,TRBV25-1,TGTGCCAGCAGTGATTTACGACAGGGTGTGATTGAAGCTTTCTTT,CASSDLRQGVIEAFF
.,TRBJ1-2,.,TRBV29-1,TGCAGCGTTGTAACAGGGAACTTTAGGAACTATGGCTACACCTTC,CSVVTGNFRNYGYTF
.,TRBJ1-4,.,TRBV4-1,TGCGCCAGCAGCCAAGACCTCGGAGAGGGCCGAGAAAAACTGTTTTTT,CASSQDLGEGREKLFF
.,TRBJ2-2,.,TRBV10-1,TGCGTGTTGCTTAGCGGAGCGAACACCGGGGAGCTGTTTTTT,CVLLSGANTGELFF
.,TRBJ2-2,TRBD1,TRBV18,TGTGCCAGCTCACCGACAGGGTCGTGGGGGACCGGGGAGCTGTTTTTT,CASSPTGSWGTGELFF
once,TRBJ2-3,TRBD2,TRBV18,TGTGCCAGCTCACCAAACGCGGGAGACACAGATACGCAGTATTTT,CASSPNAGDTDTQYF
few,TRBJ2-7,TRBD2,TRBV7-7,TGTGCTAGCAGCTTAGCGGGCGACTCCTACGAGCAGTACTTC,CASSLAGDSYEQYF
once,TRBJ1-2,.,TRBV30,TGTGCCTGGAGGTTCAGGGGTGACTATGGCTACACCTTC,CAWRFRGDYGYTF
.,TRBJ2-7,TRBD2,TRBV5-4,TGTGCCAGCAGCTTTTCGGGGTCTAGCGGAAGAGGGTCCTACGAGCAGTACTTC,CASSFSGSSGRGSYEQYF
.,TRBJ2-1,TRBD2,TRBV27,TGTGCCAGCAGTTTGGGACTAGCGGGAGAAGTTTACAATGAGCAGTTCTTC,CASSLGLAGEVYNEQFF
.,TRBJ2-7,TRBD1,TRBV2,TGTGCCAGCCAGACTTGGACAGGGGACGAGCAGTACTTC,CASQTWTGDEQYF
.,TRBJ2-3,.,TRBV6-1,TGTGCCAGCAGTGAACAACTCAGCACAGATACGCAGTATTTT,CASSEQLSTDTQYF
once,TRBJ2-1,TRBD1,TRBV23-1,TGCGCCAGCAGCCGCAGGGGGAGCGAGCAGTTCTTC,CASSRRGSEQFF
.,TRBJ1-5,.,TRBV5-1,TGCGCCAGCAGCTTAGGGGTAGGGGCCGATCAGCCCCAGCATTTT,CASSLGVGADQPQHF
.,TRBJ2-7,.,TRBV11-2,TGTGCCAGCAGCAAACGACAGAGAACCTACGAGCAGTACTTC,CASSKRQRTYEQYF
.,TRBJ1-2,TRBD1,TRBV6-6,TGTGCCAGCGGGACTCAGGGGGTGGTCGGCACCTTC,CASGTQGVVGTF
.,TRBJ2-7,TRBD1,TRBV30,TGTGCCTGGAGTCCCGGGACAGGGGACGAGCAGTACTTC,CAWSPGTGDEQYF
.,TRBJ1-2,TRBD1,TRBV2,TGTGCCAGCAGGGAAAACAGGGGGAATGGCTACACCTTC,CASRENRGNGYTF
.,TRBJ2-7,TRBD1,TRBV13,TGTGCCAGCAGCTTTCGACAGGGTGGGATTCTCGAGCAGTACTTC,CASSFRQGGILEQYF
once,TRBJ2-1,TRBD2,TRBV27,TGTGCCAGCAAAGGACTAGCGGGAAATGAGCAGTTCTTC,CASKGLAGNEQFF
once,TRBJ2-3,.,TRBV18,TGTGCCAGCTCACCACGTGAGACAGCAATGACAGATACGCAGTATTTT,CASSPRETAMTDTQYF
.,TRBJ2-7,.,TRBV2,TGTGTTAGTGGAGACCCACCTACCGACGAGCAGTACTTC,CVSGDPPTDEQYF
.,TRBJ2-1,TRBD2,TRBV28,TGTGCCAGCAGTGATAGCGGGAGTGGGTCCGATGAGCAGTTCTTC,CASSDSGSGSDEQFF
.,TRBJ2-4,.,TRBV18,TGTGCCAGCTCACCACCCGGGGGTAACTCAGGACAAAACATTCAGTACTTC,CASSPPGGNSGQNIQYF
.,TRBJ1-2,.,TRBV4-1,TGCGCCAGCAGCCAAGTGGGGGGGAACTATGGCTACACCTTC,CASSQVGGNYGYTF
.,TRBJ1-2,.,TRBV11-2,TGTGCCAGCAGCACCCCGACAGGTTTAGGTTATGGCTACACCTTC,CASSTPTGLGYGYTF
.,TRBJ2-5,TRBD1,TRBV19,TGTGCCAGTAGTTACGGGACAGGGGGAGAGACCCAGTACTTC,CASSYGTGGETQYF
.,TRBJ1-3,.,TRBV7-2,TGTGCCAGCAGCACGGGATCTGGAAACACCATATATTTT,CASSTGSGNTIYF
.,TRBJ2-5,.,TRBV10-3,TGTGCCATCAGTGAGTCGGGTGGAGACAGGACCCAGTACTTC,CAISESGGDRTQYF
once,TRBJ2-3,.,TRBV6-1,TGTGCCAGCGCACCCCTTAGAGATACGCAGTATTTT,CASAPLRDTQYF
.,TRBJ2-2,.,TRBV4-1,TGCGCCAGCAGCCATCCCAGGGAACCGAACACCGGGGAGCTGTTTTTT,CASSHPREPNTGELFF